Listed here are 24 T cell receptor beta chains from one sample, sequenced in a study of blood T cell repertoires in COVID-19. The data were produced by immunoSEQ multiplex PCR, yet TCRdb's version contains in-frame clones alone and is incomplete. The sample carries 200,000 to 250,000 clones, around 88% recorded once. Sequencing was done on a sample of peripheral blood. The receptors derive from a man younger than 35 with active or convalescent COVID-19.

The rearrangement uses TRBV5-6 and TRBJ2-7; TRBD1 matches at 10 bases. The CDR3 runs to 17 residues. V shed 3 bases, J shed 3 bases, and the junction held 12 bases outside the gene matches. The V gene's germline CDR1 is SGHDT and CDR2 YYEEEE. The CDR3 spells CASSWATGQGQLYEQYF. The DNA for the CDR3 is TGTGCCAGCAGCTGGGCAACGGGACAGGGGCAACTCTACGAGCAGTACTTC. The whole variable domain, remainder taken from reference TRBV5-6 and TRBJ2-7, is DAGVTQSPTHLIKTRGQQVTLRCSPKSGHDTVSWYQQALGQGPQFIFQYYEEEERQRGNFPDRFSGHQFPNYSSELNVNALLLGDSALYLCASSWATGQGQLYEQYFGPGTRLTVT.

The chain recombines TRBV4-2 with TRBJ2-7; 16 bases map to TRBD2. Germline-derived CDR1 and CDR2 are LGHNA and YNFKEQ. V gave up 1 base and J gave up 8 bases; unmatched junction bases: 8. The CDR3 consists of 17 residues. As DNA, the CDR3 is TGTGCCAGCAGCCAAGGCGCCGGGACTAGCGGGAGGGCCCAGCAGTACTTC. It yields the protein CASSQGAGTSGRAQQYF.

The sample holds one count of this clone. The chain is built from TRBV9 and TRBJ2-2; D possibly corresponds to TRBD2 (7 bases). Germline values: CDR1 SGDLS, CDR2 YYNGEE. V was trimmed by 2 bases and J by 4 bases, leaving 12 bases between them. This CDR3 is built from 15 residues. As DNA, the CDR3 is TGTGCCAGCAGCGTCCGGGGGGCTCGCACCGGGGAGCTGTTTTTT. It encodes CASSVRGARTGELFF.

This clone was picked up one time. V usage is TRBV6-1 and J usage is TRBJ2-5; D remains ambiguous. V dropped 0 bases and J dropped 2 bases, with 10 bases sitting between them. The germline gives CDR1 MNHNS, CDR2 SASEGT. The CDR3 extends over 15 amino acids. For the CDR3, the DNA is TGTGCCAGCAGTGAAGCGTTCGGTCCGCAAGAGACCCAGTACTTC. This codes for CASSEAFGPQETQYF.

This clone showed up just once. V usage is TRBV19 and J usage is TRBJ1-1, with a possible D match to TRBD1 (6 bases). In germline, CDR1 is LNHDA, CDR2 SQIVND (reference sequence). This CDR3 contains 16 residues. V dropped 9 bases and J dropped 0 bases, with 20 bases sitting between them. The CDR3 reads CASQLQGRGMNTEAFF. The CDR3 coding sequence is TGTGCCAGCCAGTTACAGGGAAGGGGTATGAACACTGAAGCTTTCTTT. Complete variable domain (other parts from reference TRBV19 and TRBJ1-1): DGGITQSPKYLFRKEGQNVTLSCEQNLNHDAMYWYRQDPGQGLRLIYYSQIVNDFQKGDIAEGYSVSREKKESFPLTVTSAQKNPTAFYLCASQLQGRGMNTEAFFGQGTRLTVV.

J is TRBJ1-1 and V is TRBV2, with unresolved D. The CDR3 is 14 amino acids. Per the germline V gene, CDR1 is SNHLY and CDR2 is FYNNEI. V lost 4 bases and J lost 6, with 15 bases in between. DNA for the CDR3: TGTGCCAGCAGTGTATACAGTGCCTTCCCTGAAGCTTTCTTT. Its protein product is CASSVYSAFPEAFF.

The rearrangement links TRBV3-1 (or the pseudogene TRBV3-2) to TRBJ2-1; 7 nucleotides line up with TRBD2. Germline values: CDR1 LGHDT, CDR2 YNNKEL (reference sequence). With V trimmed by 2 bases and J by 2 bases, 6 bases remained unmatched. CDR3 size: 16 residues. In DNA, the CDR3 is TGTGCCAGCAGCCAATCCGGACTAGTGGCCTACAATGAGCAGTTCTTC. The encoded protein is CASSQSGLVAYNEQFF.

The rearrangement links TRBV9 to TRBJ2-1, with D perhaps TRBD2 (6 bases). CDR1 and CDR2 (germline): SGDLS, YYNGEE. The CDR3 consists of 16 residues. V gave up 3 bases and J gave up 3 bases, with 16 bases separating them. CDR3 DNA sequence: TGTGCCAGCAGCGCCCCGTCGGGAGAACTCTACAATGAGCAGTTCTTC. It is translated as CASSAPSGELYNEQFF.

The chain combines TRBV4-3 with TRBJ2-7; D possibly corresponds to TRBD2 (7 bases). The germline gives CDR1 LGHNA, CDR2 YSLEER. V was cut by 1 base and J by 5 bases, with 12 bases left in between. The CDR3 runs to 14 residues. The CDR3 protein is CASSQVVGGDEQYF. The CDR3 DNA reads as TGCGCCAGCAGCCAAGTTGTAGGGGGGGACGAGCAGTACTTC.

V and J are TRBV28 and TRBJ2-1; 8 bases line up with TRBD2. The CDR3 consists of 16 residues. V dropped 5 bases and J dropped 8; count of bases not matched to a gene: 14. CDR1 and CDR2 from the germline V gene are MDHEN and SYDVKM. CDR3 residues: CASSPGTSRFFDEQFF. The CDR3 nucleotides are TGTGCCAGCAGTCCAGGGACTAGTCGTTTTTTTGATGAGCAGTTCTTC.

The rearrangement uses TRBV3-1 (or the pseudogene TRBV3-2) and TRBJ2-3, with a tentative D call TRBD2 (6 bases). Trimming cost V 2 bases and J 6 bases, with 15 bases left between them. The CDR3 has 15 amino acids. Germline CDR1 reads LGHDT; CDR2 reads YNNKEL (reference sequence). Here the CDR3 DNA reads TGTGCCAGCAGCCAAACGGGAGCTTCCAGGGATACGCAGTATTTT. Protein: CASSQTGASRDTQYF.

The CDR3 sequence: CASSYAGSYEQYF. CDR3 nucleotides: TGTGCCAGCAGCTACGCCGGCTCCTACGAGCAGTACTTC. This chain connects TRBV7-9 to TRBJ2-7; D gene ambiguous. Trimming cost V 4 bases and J 0 bases, with 7 bases left between them. CDR3 size: 13 residues. Germline V gives CDR1 SEHNR, CDR2 FQNEAQ (reference sequence).

The chain combines TRBV18 with TRBJ1-1; 10 bases fit TRBD1. The CDR3 consists of 15 residues. Trimming took 7 bases from V and 1 from J; bases not matched to a gene: 6. Germline V gives CDR1 KGHSH, CDR2 LQKENI. Written as DNA, the CDR3 is TGTGCCAGCTTCCCGGGACAGGGGACGAACACTGAAGCTTTCTTT. Translated: CASFPGQGTNTEAFF.

This chain links TRBV18 with TRBJ1-3; 7 bases are shared with TRBD1. J was trimmed by 2 bases and V by 6 bases; bases with no gene match: 7. Germline V gene lookup returns CDR1 KGHSH and CDR2 LQKENI. The CDR3 totals 15 residues. For the CDR3, the DNA is TGTGCCAGCTCGTCGGGACAGAACACTGGAAACACCATATATTTT. The encoded protein is CASSSGQNTGNTIYF.

This clone was seen only once. The gene calls are TRBV7-8 and TRBJ1-3; D is unresolved. V lost 5 bases and J lost 1, with 24 bases in between. Germline values: CDR1 SGHVS, CDR2 FQNEAQ. The CDR3 totals 19 residues. This CDR3 reads CASSLPRVMRGLSGNTIYF. The DNA of the CDR3 is TGTGCCAGCAGCCTTCCTCGCGTCATGCGTGGACTGTCTGGAAACACCATATATTTT.

J is TRBJ2-2 and V is TRBV5-1, with 8 bases matching TRBD1. Trimming took 5 bases from V and 0 from J; bases not matched to a gene: 6. This CDR3 is built from 16 residues. CDR1 and CDR2 (germline): SGHRS, YFSETQ. The CDR3 nucleotides are TGCGCCAGCAGGCCTGCGGGACAGGCGAACACCGGGGAGCTGTTTTTT. Residues: CASRPAGQANTGELFF.

This clone appeared a single time. CDR3 protein: CSASKQGDSPLHF. Here the CDR3 DNA reads TGCAGTGCTAGTAAACAGGGAGATTCACCCCTCCACTTT. The chain links TRBV20-1 to TRBJ1-6, with D possibly TRBD1 on 6 matching bases. Deletions cut 3 bases from V and 8 bases from J, with 11 bases between. The CDR3 consists of 13 residues. Germline V gene data show CDR1 as DFQATT and CDR2 as SNEGSKA (reference sequence).

The chain links TRBV27 to TRBJ1-6; no clear D gene. CDR1 and CDR2 from the germline V gene are MNHEY and SMNVEV (reference sequence). This CDR3 is built from 15 residues. Trimming left V 6 bases short and J 0 bases short, with 9 bases between. The chain's CDR3 is CASSFAGSYNSPLHF. As DNA, the CDR3 is TGTGCCAGCAGCTTCGCCGGCTCCTATAATTCACCCCTCCACTTT.

This chain links TRBV5-1 with TRBJ1-2, with D possibly TRBD1 on 6 matching bases. V was trimmed by 4 bases and J by 2 bases, leaving 9 bases between them. The CDR3 extends over 13 amino acids. Per the germline V gene, CDR1 is SGHRS and CDR2 is YFSETQ. Written as DNA, the CDR3 is TGCGCCAGCAGCCCCGGACAGAACTATGGCTACACCTTC. It specifies CASSPGQNYGYTF.

V and J are TRBV7-9 and TRBJ2-5; D call uncertain. The CDR3 contains 14 residues. Trimming stripped 1 base from V and 0 bases from J, with 6 bases between. CDR1 and CDR2 (germline): SEHNR, FQNEAQ (reference sequence). The CDR3 coding sequence is TGTGCCAGCAGCTTAGGTCTTAACCAAGAGACCCAGTACTTC. Its translation is CASSLGLNQETQYF.

This chain connects TRBV16 to TRBJ1-5, with no clear D. This CDR3 is 15 amino acids long. Germline V gene sequence: CDR1 KGHSY, CDR2 FQNENV. Trimming shortened V by 1 base and J by 0 bases, and 7 bases separated the two germline ends. CDR3 residues: CASSQFSPSNQPQHF. The CDR3 nucleotides are TGTGCCAGCAGCCAATTCTCCCCTAGCAATCAGCCCCAGCATTTT.

Only a few counts were recorded for this clone. The chain uses TRBV15 and TRBJ1-6; perhaps TRBD1 as D (6 bases). The CDR3 length is 15 residues. V was clipped by 3 bases and J by 0 bases, with 6 bases between them. Germline V gene data show CDR1 as LNHNV and CDR2 as YYDKDF (reference sequence). The CDR3 DNA is TGTGCCACCAGCAGGGACAGCTCCTATAATTCACCCCTCCACTTT. The encoded protein is CATSRDSSYNSPLHF.

This clone was counted only a few times. The chain links TRBV3-1 (or the pseudogene TRBV3-2) to TRBJ1-6; 8 bases agree with TRBD1. Germline trimming cut 4 bases from V and 7 bases from J; bases unmatched to any gene: 6. The CDR3 covers 15 residues. In germline, CDR1 is LGHDT, CDR2 YNNKEL (reference sequence). CDR3 DNA sequence: TGTGCCAGCAGCCTACCGGGACAGGAGAATTCACCCCTCCACTTT. It encodes CASSLPGQENSPLHF.

The chain combines TRBV18 with TRBJ1-5, with TRBD1 identical over 8 bases. CDR1 and CDR2 from the germline V gene are KGHSH and LQKENI. CDR3 length: 15 residues. V dropped 3 bases and J dropped 3; count of bases not matched to a gene: 4. The CDR3 is CASSPGQALNQPQHF. The CDR3 DNA is TGTGCCAGCTCACCGGGACAGGCCCTCAATCAGCCCCAGCATTTT.